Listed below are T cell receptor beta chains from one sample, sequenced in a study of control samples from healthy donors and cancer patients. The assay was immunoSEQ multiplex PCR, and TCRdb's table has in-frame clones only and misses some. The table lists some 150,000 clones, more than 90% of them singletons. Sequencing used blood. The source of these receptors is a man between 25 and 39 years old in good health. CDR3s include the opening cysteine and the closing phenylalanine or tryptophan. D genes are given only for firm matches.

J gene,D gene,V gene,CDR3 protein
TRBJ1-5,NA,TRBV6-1,CASSEAGGADQPQHF
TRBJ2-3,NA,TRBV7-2,CASSLALVLTDTQYF
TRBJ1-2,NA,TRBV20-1,CSASANYGYTF
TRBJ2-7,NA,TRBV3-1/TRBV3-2,CASSPPPYYEQYF
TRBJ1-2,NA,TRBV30,CAWSKLLYGYTF
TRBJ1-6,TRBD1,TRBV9,CASSPHGQGSAFNSPLHF
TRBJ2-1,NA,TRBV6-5,CASSYGGFNEQFF
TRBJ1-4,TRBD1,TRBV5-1,CASSFLTGGSEKLFF
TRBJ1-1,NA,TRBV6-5,CASSYSVLAQNTEAFF
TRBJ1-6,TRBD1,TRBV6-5,CASSPTGYNSPLHF
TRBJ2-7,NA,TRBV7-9,CASSFINYEQYF
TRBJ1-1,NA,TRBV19,CASSIDVPKGTEAFF
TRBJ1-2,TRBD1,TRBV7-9,CASSFGGDRGNYGYTF
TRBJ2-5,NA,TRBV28,CASSLPPQGQETQYF
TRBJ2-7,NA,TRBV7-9,CASSIGTYEQYF
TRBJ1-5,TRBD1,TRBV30,CAWSLADRVHQPQHF
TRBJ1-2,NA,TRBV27,CASSLSAGFTGYTF
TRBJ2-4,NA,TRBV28,CASSLQGHLAKNIQYF
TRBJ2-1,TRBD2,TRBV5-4,CASSSATSGGSYNEQFF
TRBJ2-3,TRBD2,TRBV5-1,CASSLNVAGATDTQYF
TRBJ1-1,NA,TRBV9,CASSVVSSDTEAFF